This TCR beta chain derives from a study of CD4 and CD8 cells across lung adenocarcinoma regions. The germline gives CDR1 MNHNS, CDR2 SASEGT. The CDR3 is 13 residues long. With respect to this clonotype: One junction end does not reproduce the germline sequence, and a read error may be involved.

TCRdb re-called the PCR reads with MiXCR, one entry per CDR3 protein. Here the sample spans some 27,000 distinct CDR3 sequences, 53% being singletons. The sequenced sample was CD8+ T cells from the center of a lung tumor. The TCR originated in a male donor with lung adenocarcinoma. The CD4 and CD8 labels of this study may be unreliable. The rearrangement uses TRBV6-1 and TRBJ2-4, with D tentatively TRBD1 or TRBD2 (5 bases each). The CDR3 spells CATGLRATNMQYF. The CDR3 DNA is TGTGCCACGGGGCTGAGAGCCACAAACATGCAGTACTTC.